These T cell receptor beta chains were read from a single sample in a study of early T cells in non-severe SARS-CoV-2 infection. TCRdb itself ran the 5' RACE reads through MiXCR, one entry per CDR3 protein. The sample carries 20,000 to 30,000 distinct CDR3 sequences, roughly 5.3% recorded once. Sequencing was carried out using whole blood. The receptors stem from an adult who was a healthcare worker with PCR-confirmed SARS-CoV-2 infection or an uninfected control (not recorded which). Each CDR3 is given with its conserved first and last residue. Each record gives: CDR3 protein, CDR3 DNA, clone size, J gene, V gene, D gene. A D gene is named only where the DNA matches it firmly. Size values are once, few and many counts, or a class for expanded clones, and some rows have none.

cdr3_aa: CASSPNGGSYNEQFF
cdr3_nt: TGTGCCAGCTCACCAAATGGGGGGTCCTACAATGAGCAGTTCTTC
clone_size: many
j_call: TRBJ2-1
v_call: TRBV18
d_call: -

cdr3_aa: CASSTRGPPNNSPLHF
cdr3_nt: TGTGCCAGCAGTACCCGCGGGCCACCGAATAATTCACCCCTCCACTTT
clone_size: many
j_call: TRBJ1-6
v_call: TRBV6-5
d_call: -

cdr3_aa: CASRGGRGTDTQYF
cdr3_nt: TGTGCCAGCAGAGGAGGGAGGGGCACAGATACGCAGTATTTT
clone_size: many
j_call: TRBJ2-3
v_call: TRBV2
d_call: TRBD2

cdr3_aa: CSARGVGPQQETQYF
cdr3_nt: TGCAGTGCTAGAGGGGTCGGGCCTCAACAAGAGACCCAGTACTTC
clone_size: few
j_call: TRBJ2-5
v_call: TRBV20-1
d_call: -

cdr3_aa: CASSLDRAGELFF
cdr3_nt: TGTGCCAGCAGTCTCGACAGGGCCGGGGAGCTGTTTTTT
clone_size: few
j_call: TRBJ2-2
v_call: TRBV11-2
d_call: TRBD1

cdr3_aa: CASSLRTGPHQETQYF
cdr3_nt: TGTGCCAGCAGCCTCCGGACAGGGCCTCACCAAGAGACCCAGTACTTC
clone_size: many
j_call: TRBJ2-5
v_call: TRBV11-1
d_call: TRBD1

cdr3_aa: CASSSTYNEQFF
cdr3_nt: TGCGCCAGCAGCTCCACCTACAATGAGCAGTTCTTC
clone_size: many
j_call: TRBJ2-1
v_call: TRBV5-1
d_call: -

cdr3_aa: CASSLGRVRGNTEAFF
cdr3_nt: TGTGCCAGCAGCTTAGGGCGCGTCCGGGGGAACACTGAAGCTTTCTTT
clone_size: many
j_call: TRBJ1-1
v_call: TRBV7-3
d_call: -

cdr3_aa: CASSRSASGALGTQYF
cdr3_nt: TGCGCCAGCAGCCGTTCGGCTAGCGGGGCCTTGGGGACCCAGTACTTC
clone_size: many
j_call: TRBJ2-5
v_call: TRBV4-3
d_call: TRBD2

cdr3_aa: CASSSGTGTYNEQFF
cdr3_nt: TGTGCCAGCAGCTCCGGAACAGGGACCTACAATGAGCAGTTCTTC
clone_size: many
j_call: TRBJ2-1
v_call: TRBV7-6
d_call: -

cdr3_aa: CASSVGRGPDTQYF
cdr3_nt: TGTGCCAGCAGTGTAGGCAGGGGACCAGATACGCAGTATTTT
clone_size: -
j_call: TRBJ2-3
v_call: TRBV2
d_call: -

cdr3_aa: CSVEGLAGDYEQYF
cdr3_nt: TGCAGCGTTGAAGGGCTAGCGGGGGACTACGAGCAGTACTTC
clone_size: many
j_call: TRBJ2-7
v_call: TRBV29-1
d_call: TRBD2

cdr3_aa: CASSLTSTGRYGYTF
cdr3_nt: TGTGCCAGCAGCCTGACCTCTACAGGGCGCTATGGCTACACCTTC
clone_size: many
j_call: TRBJ1-2
v_call: TRBV7-2
d_call: -

cdr3_aa: CASSLPARTRSSEQFF
cdr3_nt: TGTGCCAGCAGCCTGCCGGCGCGGACACGGAGTTCTGAGCAGTTCTTC
clone_size: many
j_call: TRBJ2-1
v_call: TRBV5-4
d_call: -

cdr3_aa: CASSLDQGEYNEQFF
cdr3_nt: TGTGCCAGCAGCTTAGATCAGGGGGAATACAATGAGCAGTTCTTC
clone_size: -
j_call: TRBJ2-1
v_call: TRBV11-3
d_call: TRBD1

cdr3_aa: CASSSNEVLRDNYHGYTF
cdr3_nt: TGTGCCAGCAGCTCGAATGAAGTGCTCCGGGACAATTATCATGGCTACACCTTC
clone_size: many
j_call: TRBJ1-2
v_call: TRBV14
d_call: -

cdr3_aa: CASSSQDLNTEAFF
cdr3_nt: TGTGCCAGCAGTTCGCAGGACCTGAACACTGAAGCTTTCTTT
clone_size: -
j_call: TRBJ1-1
v_call: TRBV27
d_call: -

cdr3_aa: CSASRQSNSPLHF
cdr3_nt: TGCAGTGCTAGTAGACAGAGTAATTCACCCCTCCACTTT
clone_size: many
j_call: TRBJ1-6
v_call: TRBV20-1
d_call: -

cdr3_aa: CASSPFTGPPQETQYF
cdr3_nt: TGTGCCAGCAGCCCCTTCACGGGGCCCCCTCAAGAGACCCAGTACTTC
clone_size: few
j_call: TRBJ2-5
v_call: TRBV5-4
d_call: -

cdr3_aa: CASSPGNEQFF
cdr3_nt: TGTGCCAGCAGTCCCGGGAATGAGCAGTTCTTC
clone_size: few
j_call: TRBJ2-1
v_call: TRBV12-3/TRBV12-4
d_call: -

cdr3_aa: CASSPGLRIAKNIQYF
cdr3_nt: TGTGCCAGTAGTCCAGGACTGCGGATAGCCAAAAACATTCAGTACTTC
clone_size: many
j_call: TRBJ2-4
v_call: TRBV19
d_call: -

cdr3_aa: CASKDRGNSPLHF
cdr3_nt: TGTGCCTCAAAGGACAGGGGTAACTCACCCCTCCACTTT
clone_size: medium-sized
j_call: TRBJ1-6
v_call: TRBV2
d_call: TRBD1

cdr3_aa: CASSFGGLGEQFF
cdr3_nt: TGCGCCAGCAGCTTCGGCGGCCTGGGTGAGCAGTTCTTC
clone_size: many
j_call: TRBJ2-1
v_call: TRBV5-1
d_call: -

cdr3_aa: CASSVAPSDIQYF
cdr3_nt: TGTGCCAGCAGCGTGGCGCCAAGTGACATTCAGTACTTC
clone_size: -
j_call: TRBJ2-4
v_call: TRBV9
d_call: -

cdr3_aa: CASSQGTGGYNSPLHF
cdr3_nt: TGTGCCAGCAGTCAAGGGACCGGGGGCTATAATTCACCCCTCCACTTT
clone_size: many
j_call: TRBJ1-6
v_call: TRBV28
d_call: -

cdr3_aa: CASSFREAWGPQHF
cdr3_nt: TGTGCCAGCAGCTTCAGGGAAGCCTGGGGGCCCCAGCATTTT
clone_size: many
j_call: TRBJ1-5
v_call: TRBV7-2
d_call: -

cdr3_aa: CASSGGSYNEQFF
cdr3_nt: TGTGCCAGCAGTGGCGGGTCCTACAATGAGCAGTTCTTC
clone_size: many
j_call: TRBJ2-1
v_call: TRBV3-1
d_call: -

cdr3_aa: CASSVRGVEYF
cdr3_nt: TGTGCCAGCAGCGTAAGGGGAGTCGAGTATTTT
clone_size: -
j_call: TRBJ2-3
v_call: TRBV5-6
d_call: -

cdr3_aa: CASSDPGLVHEQYF
cdr3_nt: TGCGCCAGCAGTGACCCCGGACTAGTCCACGAGCAGTACTTC
clone_size: many
j_call: TRBJ2-7
v_call: TRBV10-2
d_call: TRBD2

cdr3_aa: CASSFQGTVYEQYF
cdr3_nt: TGTGCCAGCAGTTTCCAGGGGACTGTCTACGAGCAGTACTTC
clone_size: many
j_call: TRBJ2-7
v_call: TRBV28
d_call: -

cdr3_aa: CASSRASGGLSYEQYF
cdr3_nt: TGTGCCAGCAGCCGTGCTAGCGGGGGCCTCTCCTACGAGCAGTACTTC
clone_size: -
j_call: TRBJ2-7
v_call: TRBV7-2
d_call: TRBD2

cdr3_aa: CASSQGGWTSYEQYF
cdr3_nt: TGTGCCAGCAGCCAAGGAGGGTGGACAAGCTACGAGCAGTACTTC
clone_size: -
j_call: TRBJ2-7
v_call: TRBV4-2
d_call: -

cdr3_aa: CASSPRFDSDLYGYTF
cdr3_nt: TGTGCCAGCAGTCCCCGGTTCGATTCCGACCTCTATGGCTACACCTTC
clone_size: many
j_call: TRBJ1-2
v_call: TRBV27
d_call: -

cdr3_aa: CASSQTPETQYF
cdr3_nt: TGTGCCAGCAGCCAGACCCCGGAGACCCAGTACTTC
clone_size: many
j_call: TRBJ2-5
v_call: TRBV12-3/TRBV12-4
d_call: -

cdr3_aa: CASSVTGLRIEQFF
cdr3_nt: TGCGCCAGCAGCGTTACAGGGTTGAGGATAGAGCAGTTCTTC
clone_size: -
j_call: TRBJ2-1
v_call: TRBV5-1
d_call: -

cdr3_aa: CASSSRDSPNYGYTF
cdr3_nt: TGTGCCAGCAGTTCCCGGGACAGTCCTAACTATGGCTACACCTTC
clone_size: many
j_call: TRBJ1-2
v_call: TRBV12-3/TRBV12-4
d_call: TRBD1

cdr3_aa: CASSRGTPSRQETQYF
cdr3_nt: TGTGCCAGCAGCCGCGGGACACCCTCGAGGCAAGAGACCCAGTACTTC
clone_size: many
j_call: TRBJ2-5
v_call: TRBV7-8
d_call: -